This entry lists 15 T cell receptor beta chains sequenced from one sample in a study of T cells in Graves' hyperthyroidism and ophthalmopathy. It was RNA transcripts that yielded the amplified TCR beta CDR3 regions. The TCR CDR3 first-round RT-PCR relied on the HTBI primer set. In TCRdb, the multiplex PCR reads were re-called with MiXCR into one record per CDR3 protein. Here the sample spans 530,000 or so distinct CDR3 sequences, roughly 18% being singletons. Sequencing was carried out using blood. These receptors were collected from a young woman with Graves' ophthalmopathy.

This clonotype was seen many times. The CDR3 DNA reads TGTGCCAGCAGGTGGGAGGTCAGGACTGAAGCTTTCTTT. It encodes CASRWEVRTEAFF. The J gene is TRBJ1-1, the V gene TRBV28; D remains ambiguous. The V and J ends lost 6 bases and 5 bases respectively, with 13 bases between them. CDR1 and CDR2 (germline): MDHEN, SYDVKM. There are 13 residues in the CDR3.

In its sample, this clonotype was seen many times. This chain links TRBV30 with TRBJ2-1; TRBD2 agrees at 10 bases. Germline CDR1 GTSNPN, CDR2 SVGIG (reference sequence). V dropped 1 base and J dropped 6; count of bases not matched to a gene: 6. The CDR3 is 15 amino acids. This chain's CDR3 is CAWSGLAGVINEQFF. CDR3 sequence (DNA): TGTGCCTGGAGTGGGCTAGCGGGGGTCATCAATGAGCAGTTCTTC.

J is TRBJ2-7 and V is TRBV6-2 or TRBV6-3; D is uncertain. Germline V CDR1 and CDR2: MNHEY, SVGEGT. The CDR3 sequence is 17 residues long. Trimming took 2 bases from V and 3 from J, leaving 20 bases between them. CDR3 coding DNA: TGTGCCAGCAGTTACAGGATTGGCAGCCCGGAAAACTACGAGCAGTACTTC. Protein: CASSYRIGSPENYEQYF.

The rearrangement uses TRBV6-4 and TRBJ2-3; TRBD2 matches 10 bases. Looked up from germline, CDR1 is MRHNA and CDR2 is SNTAGT. V shed 3 bases and J 0 bases; nucleotides not matched to a gene: 3. This CDR3 has 16 residues. CDR3 DNA sequence: TGTGCCAGCAGTGAAGTAGCGGGAGGTAGCACAGATACGCAGTATTTT. Translating gives CASSEVAGGSTDTQYF.

This clonotype was seen many times. The chain couples TRBV28 to TRBJ2-5; 8 nucleotides match TRBD2. V shed 7 bases, J shed 3 bases, and the junction held 4 bases outside the gene matches. The germline gives CDR1 MDHEN, CDR2 SYDVKM. The length of the CDR3 is 13 residues. The CDR3 is CASKAGVEETQYF. CDR3 coding DNA: TGTGCCAGCAAAGCGGGAGTTGAAGAGACCCAGTACTTC.

This clonotype has at least ten counts. The chain has TRBV5-1 and TRBJ1-1, with D uncertain. CDR3 length: 15 residues. The germline CDR1 and CDR2 sequences are SGHRS and YFSETQ. The V gene lost 3 bases and the J gene lost 8 bases, with 20 bases spanning the gap. CDR3 nucleotides: TGCGCCAGCAGCTCAGACATGCGGGGATCTCACGAAGCTTTCTTT. Translated, it gives CASSSDMRGSHEAFF.

This clonotype was detected once. V and J are TRBV29-1 and TRBJ1-2; 8 nucleotides match TRBD1. The CDR3 runs to 10 residues. The J segment lost 8 bases and the V segment lost 6 bases, leaving 2 bases of the junction unmatched. CDR1 SQVTM and CDR2 ANQGSEA come from the germline V gene. The CDR3 here is CSVQGDGYTF. As DNA, the CDR3 is TGCAGCGTACAGGGGGACGGCTACACCTTC. The variable domain in full, with the rest retrieved from reference TRBV29-1 and TRBJ1-2, is SAVISQKPSRDICQRGTSLTIQCQVDSQVTMMFWYRQQPGQSLTLIATANQGSEATYESGFVIDKFPISRPNLTFSTLTVSNMSPEDSSIYLCSVQGDGYTFGSGTRLTVV.

V is TRBV5-1 and J is TRBJ1-5, with 10 bases aligning to TRBD1. This CDR3 is built from 15 residues. Unmatched junction bases numbered 2, after V lost 0 bases and J lost 5 bases. The germline V gene encodes CDR1 SGHRS and CDR2 YFSETQ. CDR3 coding DNA: TGCGCCAGCAGCTTGGGACAGGGGGCGGATCAGCCCCAGCATTTT. It encodes CASSLGQGADQPQHF. The full variable domain, its missing parts supplied by reference TRBV5-1 and TRBJ1-5, is KAGVTQTPRYLIKTRGQQVTLSCSPISGHRSVSWYQQTPGQGLQFLFEYFSETQRNKGNFPGRFSGRQFSNSRSEMNVSTLELGDSALYLCASSLGQGADQPQHFGDGTRLSIL.

The rearrangement uses TRBV7-8 and TRBJ1-1; the D gene is possibly TRBD1 (5 bases). CDR3 size: 17 residues. Trimming took off 2 bases at V and 3 bases at J, with 19 bases between the two ends. The germline V gene has CDR1 SGHVS and CDR2 FQNEAQ. The CDR3 DNA reads TGTGCCAGCAGCTTATATCATAGGGGACCCCAAGACACTGAAGCTTTCTTT. As protein: CASSLYHRGPQDTEAFF.

This clonotype was observed at least ten times. V is TRBV6-1 and J is TRBJ2-7, with D perhaps matching TRBD1 or TRBD2 (5 bases each). Germline CDR1 MNHNS, CDR2 SASEGT. CDR3 length equals 11 residues. V dropped 5 bases and J dropped 6 bases, with 8 bases sitting between them. CDR3 nucleotides: TGTGCCAGCAGTCCTGGGGGCGAGCAGTACTTC. Translated, it gives CASSPGGEQYF.

This clonotype was recorded at least ten times. This chain uses TRBV4-1 with TRBJ1-1; D call uncertain. The germline V gene has CDR1 MGHRA and CDR2 YSYEKL. V lost 1 base to trimming and J lost 2 bases, with 11 bases between them. The CDR3 has 15 residues. The CDR3 DNA is TGCGCCAGCAGCCAAGTACGGGAGGGTAACACTGAAGCTTTCTTT. Amino acid sequence: CASSQVREGNTEAFF.

This clonotype was counted many times. The rearrangement uses TRBV10-3 and TRBJ1-2; the D is unclear. The CDR3 runs 12 residues. The V gene's germline CDR1 is ENHRY and CDR2 SYGVKD. The V end was cut by 4 bases, the J end by 2 bases, with 5 bases between. The CDR3 DNA follows: TGTGCCATCAGTGGGGGAAACTATGGCTACACCTTC. It translates to CAISGGNYGYTF.

Ten or more counts support this clonotype. This chain uses TRBV30 with TRBJ1-4; TRBD1 aligns across 11 bases. There are 16 residues in the CDR3. CDR1 is GTSNPN, CDR2 SVGIG, per germline (reference sequence). V gave up 0 bases and J gave up 3 bases; unmatched junction bases: 3. The CDR3 nucleotides read TGTGCCTGGAGTGTTGGACAGGGGGCTTCTAATGAAAAACTGTTTTTT. Amino acids: CAWSVGQGASNEKLFF. The entire variable domain, with the rest obtained from reference TRBV30 and TRBJ1-4, is as follows: SQTIHQWPATLVQPVGSPLSLECTVEGTSNPNLYWYRQAAGRGLQLLFYSVGIGQISSEVPQNLSASRPQDRQFILSSKKLLLSDSGFYLCAWSVGQGASNEKLFFGSGTQLSVL.

This clonotype was seen only a few times. The V and J genes are TRBV27 and TRBJ2-7; 8 nucleotides align to TRBD1. This CDR3 is 14 amino acids long. V shed 4 bases, J shed 4 bases, and the junction held 6 bases outside the gene matches. Germline V gives CDR1 MNHEY, CDR2 SMNVEV (reference sequence). The chain's CDR3 is CASSWQGALYEQYF. The DNA of the CDR3 is TGTGCCAGCAGTTGGCAGGGGGCATTGTACGAGCAGTACTTC.

This clonotype was seen ten or more times. J is TRBJ2-3 and V is TRBV12-3 or TRBV12-4; D call uncertain. The V end was cut by 6 bases, the J end by 0 bases, with 19 bases between. The CDR3 sequence is 17 residues long. In DNA, the CDR3 is TGTGCCAGCAGCCCTTCGAACCCACCTATAAGCACAGATACGCAGTATTTT. Translating it yields CASSPSNPPISTDTQYF.